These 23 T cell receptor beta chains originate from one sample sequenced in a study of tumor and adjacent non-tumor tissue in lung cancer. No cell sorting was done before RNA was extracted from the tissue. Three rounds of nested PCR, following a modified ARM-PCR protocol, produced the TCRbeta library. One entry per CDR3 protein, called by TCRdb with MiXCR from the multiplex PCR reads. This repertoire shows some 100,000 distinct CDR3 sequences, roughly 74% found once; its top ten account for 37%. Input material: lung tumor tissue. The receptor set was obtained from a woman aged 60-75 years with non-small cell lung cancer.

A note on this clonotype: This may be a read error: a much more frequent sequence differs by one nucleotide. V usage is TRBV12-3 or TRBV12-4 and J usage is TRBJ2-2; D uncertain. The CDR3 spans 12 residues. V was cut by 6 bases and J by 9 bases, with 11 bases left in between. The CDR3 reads CASSYLTWELFF. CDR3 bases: TGTGCCAGCAGCTACTTAACCTGGGAGCTGTTTTTT.

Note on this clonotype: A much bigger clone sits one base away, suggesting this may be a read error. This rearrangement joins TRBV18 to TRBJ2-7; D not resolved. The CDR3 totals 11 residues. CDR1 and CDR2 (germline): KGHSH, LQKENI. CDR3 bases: TGTGCCAGTCGCGAGTTAAACGAGCGGTACTTC. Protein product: CASRELNERYF.

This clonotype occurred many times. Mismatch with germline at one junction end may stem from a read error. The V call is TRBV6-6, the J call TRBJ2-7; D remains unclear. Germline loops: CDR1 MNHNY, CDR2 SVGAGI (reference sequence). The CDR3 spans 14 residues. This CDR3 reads CASNYPPSSYEQYF. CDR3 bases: TGTGCCAGCAATTACCCCCCCAGCTCCTACGAGCAGTACTTC.

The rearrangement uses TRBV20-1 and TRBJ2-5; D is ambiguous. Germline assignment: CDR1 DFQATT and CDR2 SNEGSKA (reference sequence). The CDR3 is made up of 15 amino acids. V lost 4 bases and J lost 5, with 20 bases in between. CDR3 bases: TGCAGTGCTACAGATGTGTGGGTAGTGGATGAGACCCAGTACTTC. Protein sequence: CSATDVWVVDETQYF.

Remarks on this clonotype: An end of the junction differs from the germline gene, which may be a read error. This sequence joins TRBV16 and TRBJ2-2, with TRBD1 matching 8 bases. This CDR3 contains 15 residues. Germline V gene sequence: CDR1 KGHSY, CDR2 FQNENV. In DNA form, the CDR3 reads TGTGCCAGCAGCCTCGGACAGGGCGTCACCAGGGAGCTGTTTTTT. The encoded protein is CASSLGQGVTRELFF.

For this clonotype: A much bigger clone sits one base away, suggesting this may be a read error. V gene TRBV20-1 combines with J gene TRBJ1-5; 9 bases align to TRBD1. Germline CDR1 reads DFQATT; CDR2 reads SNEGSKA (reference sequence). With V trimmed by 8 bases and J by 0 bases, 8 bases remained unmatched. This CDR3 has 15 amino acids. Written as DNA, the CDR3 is TGCAGTACTGGACAGGGGAGCGATAGCAATCAGCCCCAGCATTTT. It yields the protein CSTGQGSDSNQPQHF.

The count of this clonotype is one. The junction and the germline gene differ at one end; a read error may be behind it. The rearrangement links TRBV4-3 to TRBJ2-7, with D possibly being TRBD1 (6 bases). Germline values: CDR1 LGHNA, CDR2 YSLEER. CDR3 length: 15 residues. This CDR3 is CASSQDQSRGSQQYF. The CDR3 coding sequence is TGCGCTAGCAGCCAAGATCAGTCCAGGGGCTCCCAGCAGTACTTC.

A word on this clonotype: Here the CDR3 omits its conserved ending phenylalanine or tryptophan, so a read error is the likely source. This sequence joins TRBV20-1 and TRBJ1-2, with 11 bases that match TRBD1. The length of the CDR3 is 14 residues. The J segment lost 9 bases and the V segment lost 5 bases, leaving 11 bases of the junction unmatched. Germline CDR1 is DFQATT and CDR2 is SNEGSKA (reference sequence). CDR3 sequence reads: CSAHIGTGGKSYTL. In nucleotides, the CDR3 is TGCAGTGCTCATATCGGGACAGGGGGAAAAAGCTACACCCTC.

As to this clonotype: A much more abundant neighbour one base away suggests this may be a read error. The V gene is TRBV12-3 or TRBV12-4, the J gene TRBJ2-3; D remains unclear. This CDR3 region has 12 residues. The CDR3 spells CTSSFSRDTQYF. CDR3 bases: TGTACCAGCAGTTTCTCTCGGGATACGCAGTATTTT.

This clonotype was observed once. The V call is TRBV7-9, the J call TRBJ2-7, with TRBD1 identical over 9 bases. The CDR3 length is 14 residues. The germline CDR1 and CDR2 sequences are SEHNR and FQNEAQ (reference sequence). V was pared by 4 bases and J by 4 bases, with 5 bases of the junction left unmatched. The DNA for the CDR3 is TGTGCCAGCAGCTCCGGGACAGGGAGATACGAGCAGTACTTC. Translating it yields CASSSGTGRYEQYF.

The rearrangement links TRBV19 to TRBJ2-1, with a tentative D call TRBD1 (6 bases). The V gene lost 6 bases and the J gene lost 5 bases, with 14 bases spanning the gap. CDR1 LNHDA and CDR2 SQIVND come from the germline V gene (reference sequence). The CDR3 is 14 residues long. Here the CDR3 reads CASRSWTANNEQFF. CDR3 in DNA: TGTGCCAGTAGATCCTGGACAGCCAACAATGAGCAGTTCTTC. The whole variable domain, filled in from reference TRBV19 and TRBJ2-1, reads DGGITQSPKYLFRKEGQNVTLSCEQNLNHDAMYWYRQDPGQGLRLIYYSQIVNDFQKGDIAEGYSVSREKKESFPLTVTSAQKNPTAFYLCASRSWTANNEQFFGPGTRLTVL.

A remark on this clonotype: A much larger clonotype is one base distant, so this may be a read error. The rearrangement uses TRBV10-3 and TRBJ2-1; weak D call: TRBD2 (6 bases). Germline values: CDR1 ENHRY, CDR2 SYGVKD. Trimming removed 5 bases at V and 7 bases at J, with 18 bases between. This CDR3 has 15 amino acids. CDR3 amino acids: CAISKTGTQRNEQFF. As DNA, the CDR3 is TGTGCCATCAGTAAAACCGGGACTCAACGGAATGAGCAGTTCTTC.

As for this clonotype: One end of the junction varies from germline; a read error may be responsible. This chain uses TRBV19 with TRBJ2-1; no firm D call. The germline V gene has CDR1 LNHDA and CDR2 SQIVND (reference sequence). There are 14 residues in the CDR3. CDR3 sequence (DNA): TGTGCCAGTAGTATGGAAATAAACTACATTGAGCAGTTCTTC. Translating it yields CASSMEINYIEQFF.

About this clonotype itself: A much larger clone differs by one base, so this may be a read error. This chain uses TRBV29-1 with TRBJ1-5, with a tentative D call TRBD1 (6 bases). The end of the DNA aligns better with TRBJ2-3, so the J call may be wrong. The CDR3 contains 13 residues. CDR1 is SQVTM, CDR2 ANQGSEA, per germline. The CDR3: CSVGLDRNQPQYF. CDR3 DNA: TGCAGCGTTGGGTTAGACAGGAATCAGCCCCAGTATTTT.

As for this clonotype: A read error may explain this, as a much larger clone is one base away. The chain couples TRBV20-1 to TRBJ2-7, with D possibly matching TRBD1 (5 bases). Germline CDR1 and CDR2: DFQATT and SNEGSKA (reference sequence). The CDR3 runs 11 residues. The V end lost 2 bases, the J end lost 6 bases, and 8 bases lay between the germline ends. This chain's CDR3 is CSARRQFEQYF. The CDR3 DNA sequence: TGCAGTGCTAGACGACAGTTCGAGCAGTACTTC.

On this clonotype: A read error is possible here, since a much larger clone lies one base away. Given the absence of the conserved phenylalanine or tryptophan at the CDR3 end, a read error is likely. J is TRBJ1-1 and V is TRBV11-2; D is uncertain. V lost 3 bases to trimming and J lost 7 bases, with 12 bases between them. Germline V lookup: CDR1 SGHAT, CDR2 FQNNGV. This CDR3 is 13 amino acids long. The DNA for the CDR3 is TGTGCCAGCAGCTTTTCGCCCGGGAATGAAGCTTTCCTT. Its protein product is CASSFSPGNEAFL.

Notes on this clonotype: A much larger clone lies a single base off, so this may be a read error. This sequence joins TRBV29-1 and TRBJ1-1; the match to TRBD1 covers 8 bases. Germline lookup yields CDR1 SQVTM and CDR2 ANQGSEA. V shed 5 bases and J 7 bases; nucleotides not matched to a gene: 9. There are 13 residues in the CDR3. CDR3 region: CSVLKGGTGEAFF. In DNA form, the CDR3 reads TGCAGCGTTTTAAAGGGTGGGACAGGTGAAGCTTTCTTT.

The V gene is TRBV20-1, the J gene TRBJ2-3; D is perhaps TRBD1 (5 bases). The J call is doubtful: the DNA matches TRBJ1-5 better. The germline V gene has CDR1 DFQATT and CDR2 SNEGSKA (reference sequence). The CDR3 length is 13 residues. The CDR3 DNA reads TGCAGGGGGGAGGCGGGAGACGGAAATACGCAGCATTTT. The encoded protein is CRGEAGDGNTQHF.

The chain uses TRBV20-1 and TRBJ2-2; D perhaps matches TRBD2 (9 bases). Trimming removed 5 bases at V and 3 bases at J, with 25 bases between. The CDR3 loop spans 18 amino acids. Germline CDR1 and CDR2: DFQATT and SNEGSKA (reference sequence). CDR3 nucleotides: TGCAGTGCTTCAGGGGGCGCTAGCGGGGCCACGGACACCGGGGAGCTGTTTTTT. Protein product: CSASGGASGATDTGELFF.

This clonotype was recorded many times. Here the CDR3 DNA reads TGTGCCAGCAACCAGGAAAACGTGTATGGCTACACCTTC. Encoded protein: CASNQENVYGYTF. The rearrangement links TRBV6-2 or TRBV6-3 to TRBJ1-2, with D unresolved. Germline V gene data show CDR1 as MNHEY and CDR2 as SVGEGT. V gave up 7 bases and J gave up 5 bases, with 14 bases separating them. This CDR3 comprises 13 residues.

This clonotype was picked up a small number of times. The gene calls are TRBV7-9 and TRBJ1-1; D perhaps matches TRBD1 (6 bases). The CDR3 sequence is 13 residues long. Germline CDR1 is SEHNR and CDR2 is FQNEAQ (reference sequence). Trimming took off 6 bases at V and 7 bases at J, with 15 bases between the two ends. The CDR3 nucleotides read TGTGCCAGCAGTATAACTGGGGACAATGAAGCTTTCTTT. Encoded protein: CASSITGDNEAFF.

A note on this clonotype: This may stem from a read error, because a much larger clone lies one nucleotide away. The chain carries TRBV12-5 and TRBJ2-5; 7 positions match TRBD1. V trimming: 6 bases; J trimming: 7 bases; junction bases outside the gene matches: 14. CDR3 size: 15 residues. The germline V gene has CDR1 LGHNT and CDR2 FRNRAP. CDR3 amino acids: CASGPPTGEPGTQYF. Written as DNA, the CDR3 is TGTGCTAGTGGACCCCCAACAGGGGAGCCAGGGACCCAGTACTTC.

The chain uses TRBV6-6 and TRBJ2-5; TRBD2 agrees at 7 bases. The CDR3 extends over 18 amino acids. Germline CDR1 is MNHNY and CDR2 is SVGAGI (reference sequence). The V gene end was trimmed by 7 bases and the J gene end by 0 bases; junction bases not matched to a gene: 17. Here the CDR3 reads CASMGGTNGVRYQETQYF. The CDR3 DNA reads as TGTGCCAGCATGGGTGGGACTAACGGGGTGAGGTACCAAGAGACCCAGTACTTC.